The 2 T cell receptor beta chains presented below share a single source sample, sequenced in a study of shared clonotypes between healthy human individuals. Sequencing used immunoSEQ multiplex PCR; TCRdb keeps in-frame clones, though not all of them. This sample yields about 1.5 million clones, of which under 99% are seen a single time; about 0.45% belongs to the top ten. The specimen was naive CD4+ T cells sorted from blood. Subset noted: CD45RA+ positively selected. Every receptor here comes from a man aged 25-40 years in good health.

The chain is built from TRBV18 and TRBJ2-3; D is unresolved. Deletions cut 2 bases from V and 0 bases from J, with 6 bases between. Germline values: CDR1 KGHSH, CDR2 LQKENI. The CDR3 spans 14 residues. CDR3 sequence (DNA): TGTGCCAGCTCACCAAGTATGAGCACAGATACGCAGTATTTT. Protein: CASSPSMSTDTQYF.

The rearrangement uses TRBV19 and TRBJ2-5; D gene ambiguous. The V end was cut by 11 bases, the J end by 10 bases, with 14 bases between. Germline V gives CDR1 LNHDA, CDR2 SQIVND (reference sequence). This CDR3 is 10 amino acids long. The CDR3 nucleotides are TGTGCCCTCAGCCCGGGCGGCCAGTACTTC. Amino acids: CALSPGGQYF. Based on the CDR3 plus reference TRBV19 and TRBJ2-5, the full variable domain is DGGITQSPKYLFRKEGQNVTLSCEQNLNHDAMYWYRQDPGQGLRLIYYSQIVNDFQKGDIAEGYSVSREKKESFPLTVTSAQKNPTAFYLCALSPGGQYFGPGTRLLVL.